The 23 T cell receptor beta chains below all came from one sample that was sequenced in a study of Ad26.COV2.S vaccination and SARS-CoV-2 variants. Treatment described: around 19 received Ad26.COV2.S at low or high dose, single or two shots; 5 received placebo; per-sample allocation not given. Collection of samples fell on day 63 after the first vaccine or placebo injection. The data were produced by immunoSEQ multiplex PCR, yet TCRdb's version contains in-frame clones alone and is incomplete. There are 350,000 to 450,000 clones in the sample; about nine tenths occur only once, and over 1.5% lies in the top ten. Sequences were derived from peripheral blood, sampled in a trial of Ad26.COV2.S vaccine versus placebo. Receptors originate from a person aged 18-65 years who received the Ad26.COV2.S COVID-19 vaccine or a placebo.

V gene TRBV7-6 combines with J gene TRBJ2-3; 9 bases agree with TRBD1. The germline V gene encodes CDR1 SGHVS and CDR2 FNYEAQ. There are 17 residues in the CDR3. Trimming at V came to 2 bases and at J to 2 bases, leaving 8 bases not matched to a gene. This chain's CDR3 is CASSLRHRGRSTDTQYF. CDR3 nucleotides: TGTGCCAGCAGCTTACGTCACAGGGGGCGATCCACAGATACGCAGTATTTT.

This rearrangement joins TRBV2 to TRBJ2-7; 8 bases line up with TRBD2. V gave up 4 bases and J gave up 4 bases; unmatched junction bases: 9. This CDR3 comprises 15 residues. From germline, CDR1 is SNHLY and CDR2 FYNNEI. The CDR3 reads CASSARSGRRYEQYF. The CDR3 coding sequence is TGTGCCAGCAGTGCGAGGAGCGGGAGAAGGTACGAGCAGTACTTC.

Regarding this clone: Other DNA sequences within the sample encode an identical CDR3. The V and J genes are TRBV9 and TRBJ2-1, with 10 bases identical to TRBD2. Germline loops: CDR1 SGDLS, CDR2 YYNGEE. The CDR3 runs 16 residues. The V segment lost 0 bases and the J segment 6 bases; nucleotides outside the gene matches: 6. The CDR3 region has the DNA TGTGCCAGCAGCGTAGGCCCAGCGGGAGGGGGCAATGAGCAGTTCTTC. Translated, it gives CASSVGPAGGGNEQFF. The variable domain in full, completed from reference TRBV9 and TRBJ2-1, reads DSGVTQTPKHLITATGQRVTLRCSPRSGDLSVYWYQQSLDQGLQFLIQYYNGEERAKGNILERFSAQQFPDLHSELNLSSLELGDSALYFCASSVGPAGGGNEQFFGPGTRLTVL.

This clone came up once. The genes are TRBV7-4 and TRBJ2-1; 7 bases match TRBD2. CDR1 is SGHVT, CDR2 SQSDAQ, per germline. Trimming removed 1 base from V and 8 bases from J; junction bases left unmatched: 8. This CDR3 region has 15 residues. CDR3 protein: CASSLDGRALDEQFF. The DNA of the CDR3 is TGTGCCAGCAGCTTAGATGGGAGGGCCCTCGATGAGCAGTTCTTC. The variable domain in full, completed from reference TRBV7-4 and TRBJ2-1, reads GAGVSQSPRYKVAKRGRDVALRCDSISGHVTLYWYRQTLGQGSEVLTYSQSDAQRDKSGRPSGRFSAERPERSVSTLKIQRTEQGDSAVYLCASSLDGRALDEQFFGPGTRLTVL.

The chain carries TRBV19 and TRBJ1-2; D is possibly TRBD1 (5 bases). Trimming took 7 bases from V and 0 from J, leaving 12 bases between them. This CDR3 spans 14 amino acids. Looked up from germline, CDR1 is LNHDA and CDR2 is SQIVND (reference sequence). The CDR3 DNA reads as TGTGCCAGTAAACAGGATCGAGCTAACTATGGCTACACCTTC. Protein product: CASKQDRANYGYTF.

The CDR3 DNA sequence: TGTGCCAGCAGCTTAGCGACGGATTCCATCTCTGGGGCCAACGTCCTGACTTTC. Translated: CASSLATDSISGANVLTF. The rearrangement uses TRBV7-6 and TRBJ2-6; D is undetermined. CDR1 and CDR2 from the germline V gene are SGHVS and FNYEAQ. The CDR3 consists of 18 residues. V was cut by 0 bases and J by 0 bases, with 12 bases left in between.

This chain joins TRBV19 and TRBJ2-1; the match to TRBD1 covers 9 bases. V dropped 4 bases and J dropped 6; count of bases not matched to a gene: 4. This CDR3 is built from 14 residues. Germline lookup yields CDR1 LNHDA and CDR2 SQIVND (reference sequence). The CDR3 is CASSRGTGINEQFF. CDR3 bases: TGTGCCAGTAGTAGGGGGACAGGGATCAATGAGCAGTTCTTC. The full variable domain, rest sourced from reference TRBV19 and TRBJ2-1, is DGGITQSPKYLFRKEGQNVTLSCEQNLNHDAMYWYRQDPGQGLRLIYYSQIVNDFQKGDIAEGYSVSREKKESFPLTVTSAQKNPTAFYLCASSRGTGINEQFFGPGTRLTVL.

V and J are TRBV5-6 and TRBJ2-3, with D hard to call. CDR1 is SGHDT, CDR2 YYEEEE, per germline. CDR3 size: 14 residues. The V and J ends lost 1 base and 3 bases respectively, with 9 bases between them. CDR3 amino acids: CASSLPGATDTQYF. CDR3 in DNA: TGTGCCAGCAGCTTGCCAGGAGCTACAGATACGCAGTATTTT. Variable domain in full (rest from reference TRBV5-6 and TRBJ2-3): DAGVTQSPTHLIKTRGQQVTLRCSPKSGHDTVSWYQQALGQGPQFIFQYYEEEERQRGNFPDRFSGHQFPNYSSELNVNALLLGDSALYLCASSLPGATDTQYFGPGTRLTVL.

V is TRBV9 and J is TRBJ2-5; D is unresolved. The germline V and J ends were trimmed by 0 bases and 5 bases, with 17 bases remaining between them. This CDR3 has 16 residues. Germline assignment: CDR1 SGDLS and CDR2 YYNGEE. This chain's CDR3 is CASSVDRAYPGETQYF. The CDR3 DNA sequence: TGTGCCAGCAGCGTAGACCGGGCCTATCCCGGGGAGACCCAGTACTTC. The full variable domain, its missing parts supplied by reference TRBV9 and TRBJ2-5, is DSGVTQTPKHLITATGQRVTLRCSPRSGDLSVYWYQQSLDQGLQFLIQYYNGEERAKGNILERFSAQQFPDLHSELNLSSLELGDSALYFCASSVDRAYPGETQYFGPGTRLLVL.

The chain recombines TRBV21-1 with TRBJ2-1. TRBV21-1 represents a pseudogene. This CDR3 has 10 residues. The DNA of the CDR3 is TGTGCCAGCATCTTTGAAGAGCAGTTCTTC. It translates to CASIFEEQFF.

The V gene is TRBV7-3, the J gene TRBJ1-4; D is ambiguous. The length of the CDR3 is 15 residues. Per the germline V gene, CDR1 is SGHTA and CDR2 is FQGTGA. Trimming stripped 8 bases from V and 0 bases from J, with 13 bases between. This CDR3 is CASQALPSTNEKLFF. The CDR3 bases are TGTGCCAGCCAGGCCTTACCTTCAACTAATGAAAAACTGTTTTTT.

The chain uses TRBV28 and TRBJ1-1; 7 bases agree with TRBD1. Per germline, CDR1 MDHEN and CDR2 SYDVKM. J was trimmed by 3 bases and V by 5 bases; bases with no gene match: 6. The CDR3 consists of 14 residues. This CDR3 reads CASSPRQGYTEAFF. The CDR3 nucleotides read TGTGCCAGCAGTCCCAGACAGGGCTACACTGAAGCTTTCTTT. Looking up the rest from reference TRBV28 and TRBJ1-1 gives the full variable domain: DVKVTQSSRYLVKRTGEKVFLECVQDMDHENMFWYRQDPGLGLRLIYFSYDVKMKEKGDIPEGYSVSREKKERFSLILESASTNQTSMYLCASSPRQGYTEAFFGQGTRLTVV.

The chain joins TRBV5-5 to TRBJ2-5; D possibly uses TRBD1 or TRBD2 (5 bases each). The germline V gene has CDR1 SGHKS and CDR2 YYEKEE (reference sequence). CDR3 length equals 15 residues. V lost 4 bases, J lost 5 bases, and 18 bases lay in between. This CDR3 reads CASSASGTWGETQYF. The CDR3 nucleotides are TGTGCCAGCAGCGCATCCGGGACGTGGGGGGAGACCCAGTACTTC.

This chain links TRBV29-1 with TRBJ1-1; D might be TRBD1 (5 bases). Trimming took 3 bases from V and 3 from J, leaving 8 bases between them. The CDR3 contains 12 residues. CDR1 and CDR2 from the germline V gene are SQVTM and ANQGSEA. CDR3 sequence (DNA): TGCAGCGTTGAGTCAGGGCACACTGAAGCTTTCTTT. It specifies CSVESGHTEAFF. Supplemented by reference TRBV29-1 and TRBJ1-1, the full variable domain reads SAVISQKPSRDICQRGTSLTIQCQVDSQVTMMFWYRQQPGQSLTLIATANQGSEATYESGFVIDKFPISRPNLTFSTLTVSNMSPEDSSIYLCSVESGHTEAFFGQGTRLTVV.

This chain connects TRBV28 to TRBJ1-2, with a possible D match to TRBD1 (5 bases). V lost 5 bases to trimming and J lost 4 bases, with 14 bases between them. Germline CDR1 MDHEN, CDR2 SYDVKM. The CDR3 totals 14 residues. CDR3 nucleotide sequence: TGTGCCAGCAGTGATCAGGGAGTTGGCTATGGCTACACCTTC. Translation gives CASSDQGVGYGYTF.

The chain couples TRBV27 to TRBJ2-2; TRBD1 is a possible D gene (5 bases). Germline assignment: CDR1 MNHEY and CDR2 SMNVEV (reference sequence). The CDR3 has 14 amino acids. V was shortened by 2 bases and J by 5 bases, with 9 bases between the two germline ends. CDR3: CASSLEGVTGELFF. CDR3 DNA sequence: TGTGCCAGCAGTTTAGAAGGGGTAACCGGGGAGCTGTTTTTT.

The chain combines TRBV5-3 with TRBJ2-1, with a possible D match to TRBD2 (5 bases). TRBV5-3 is treated as an ORF (open reading frame) with a function not yet certain. The CDR3 has 15 amino acids. Between the trimmed V and J ends, which lost 9 bases and 0 bases, there was a span of 16 bases. CDR3 sequence: CATKKGASSYNEQFF. The CDR3 nucleotides read TGTGCCACAAAAAAGGGAGCTTCCTCCTACAATGAGCAGTTCTTC.

The V call is TRBV5-1, the J call TRBJ1-1; 8 nucleotides align to TRBD1. With V trimmed by 5 bases and J by 1 base, 4 bases remained unmatched. The CDR3 loop spans 14 amino acids. In germline, CDR1 is SGHRS, CDR2 YFSETQ. The CDR3 loop reads CASREDRGNTEAFF. In DNA form, the CDR3 reads TGCGCCAGCAGGGAAGACAGGGGGAACACTGAAGCTTTCTTT.

The rearrangement uses TRBV9 and TRBJ1-6; TRBD1 aligns across 7 bases. Trimming cost V 4 bases and J 7 bases; bases outside gene matches: 5. The CDR3 loop spans 14 amino acids. Germline CDR1 reads SGDLS; CDR2 reads YYNGEE. The CDR3 here is CASSSRQGNSPLHF. DNA of the CDR3: TGTGCCAGCAGCTCCCGACAGGGAAATTCACCCCTCCACTTT.

This rearrangement joins TRBV10-2 to TRBJ1-5; 8 positions match TRBD1. The CDR3 loop spans 16 amino acids. Germline values: CDR1 WSHSY, CDR2 SAAADI. The V gene end was trimmed by 0 bases and the J gene end by 4 bases; junction bases not matched to a gene: 5. CDR3 protein: CASSESGQGANQPQHF. The DNA for the CDR3 is TGCGCCAGCAGTGAGTCGGGGCAGGGGGCTAATCAGCCCCAGCATTTT.

The chain joins TRBV18 to TRBJ2-7; 15 bases are a match to TRBD2. The CDR3 runs 16 residues. Germline V gives CDR1 KGHSH, CDR2 LQKENI. V shed 3 bases and J 7 bases; nucleotides not matched to a gene: 7. The CDR3 sequence is CASSPSGLAGGREQYF. CDR3 coding DNA: TGTGCCAGCTCACCCTCGGGACTAGCGGGAGGACGAGAGCAGTACTTC.

The chain links TRBV5-1 to TRBJ2-7; 7 nucleotides match TRBD2. This CDR3 comprises 14 residues. CDR1 and CDR2 (germline): SGHRS, YFSETQ. V trimming: 4 bases; J trimming: 7 bases; junction bases outside the gene matches: 11. The CDR3 nucleotides read TGCGCCAGCAGCGCCGGGCCCCCGGGGGGAGAGCAGTACTTC. Protein sequence: CASSAGPPGGEQYF.

This clone was found once. The V gene is TRBV6-5, the J gene TRBJ1-1; 7 positions match TRBD1. J gave up 5 bases and V 6 bases, and 6 bases lay outside the gene matches. This CDR3 is built from 13 residues. Per the germline V gene, CDR1 is MNHEY and CDR2 is SVGAGI. The CDR3 DNA reads as TGTGCCAGCAGCCTACCAGGGGGTACTGAAGCTTTCTTT. The encoded protein is CASSLPGGTEAFF.